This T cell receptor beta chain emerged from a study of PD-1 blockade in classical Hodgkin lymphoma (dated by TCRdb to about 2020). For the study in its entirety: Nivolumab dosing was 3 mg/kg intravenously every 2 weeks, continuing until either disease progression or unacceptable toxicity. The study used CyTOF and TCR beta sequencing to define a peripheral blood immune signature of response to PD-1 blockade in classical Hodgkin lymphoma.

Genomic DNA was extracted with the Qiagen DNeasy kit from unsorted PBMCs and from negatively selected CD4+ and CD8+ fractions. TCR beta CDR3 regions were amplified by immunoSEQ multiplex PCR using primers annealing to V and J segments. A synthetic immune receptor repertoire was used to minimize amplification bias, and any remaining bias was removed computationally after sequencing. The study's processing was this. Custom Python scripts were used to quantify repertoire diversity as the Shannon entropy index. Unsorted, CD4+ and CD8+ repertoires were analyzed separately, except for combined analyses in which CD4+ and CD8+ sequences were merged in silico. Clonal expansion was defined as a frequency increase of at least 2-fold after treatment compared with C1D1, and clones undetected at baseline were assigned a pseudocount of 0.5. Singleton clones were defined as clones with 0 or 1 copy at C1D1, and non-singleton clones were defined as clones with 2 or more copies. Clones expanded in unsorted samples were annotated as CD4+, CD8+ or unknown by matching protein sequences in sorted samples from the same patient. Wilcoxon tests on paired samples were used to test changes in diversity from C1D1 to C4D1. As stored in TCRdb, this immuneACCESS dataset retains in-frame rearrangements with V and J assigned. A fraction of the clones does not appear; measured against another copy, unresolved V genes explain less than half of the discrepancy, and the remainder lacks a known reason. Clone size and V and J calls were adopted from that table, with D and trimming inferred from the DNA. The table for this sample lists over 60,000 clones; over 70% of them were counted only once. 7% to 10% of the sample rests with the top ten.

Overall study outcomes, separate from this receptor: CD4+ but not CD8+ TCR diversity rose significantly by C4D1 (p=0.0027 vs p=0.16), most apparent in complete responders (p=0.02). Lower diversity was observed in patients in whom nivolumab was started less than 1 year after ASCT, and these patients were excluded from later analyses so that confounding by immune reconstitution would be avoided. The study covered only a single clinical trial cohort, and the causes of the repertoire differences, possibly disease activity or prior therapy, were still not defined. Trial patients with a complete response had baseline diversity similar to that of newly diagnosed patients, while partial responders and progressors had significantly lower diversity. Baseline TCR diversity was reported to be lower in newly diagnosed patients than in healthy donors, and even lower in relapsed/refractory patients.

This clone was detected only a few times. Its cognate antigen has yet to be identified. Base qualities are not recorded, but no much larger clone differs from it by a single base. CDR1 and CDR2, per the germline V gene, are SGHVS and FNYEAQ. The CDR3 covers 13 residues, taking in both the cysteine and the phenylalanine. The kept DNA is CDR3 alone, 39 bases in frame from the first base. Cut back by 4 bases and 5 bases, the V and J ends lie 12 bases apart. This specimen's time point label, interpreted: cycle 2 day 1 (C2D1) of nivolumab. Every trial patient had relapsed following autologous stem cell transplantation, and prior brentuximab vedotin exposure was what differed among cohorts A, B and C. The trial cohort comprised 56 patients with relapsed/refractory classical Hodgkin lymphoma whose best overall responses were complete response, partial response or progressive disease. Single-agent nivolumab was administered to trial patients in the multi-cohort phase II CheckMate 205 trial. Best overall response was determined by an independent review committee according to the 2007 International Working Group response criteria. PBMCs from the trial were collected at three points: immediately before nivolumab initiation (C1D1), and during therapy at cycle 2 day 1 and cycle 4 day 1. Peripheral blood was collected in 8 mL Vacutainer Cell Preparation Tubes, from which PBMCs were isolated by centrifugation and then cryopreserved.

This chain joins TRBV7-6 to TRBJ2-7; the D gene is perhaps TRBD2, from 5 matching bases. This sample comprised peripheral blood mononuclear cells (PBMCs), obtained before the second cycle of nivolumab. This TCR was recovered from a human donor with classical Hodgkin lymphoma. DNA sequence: TGTGCCAGCAGCTCCCCGGCGGGCGACGAGCAGTACTTC. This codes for CASSSPAGDEQYF.